The 23 T cell receptor beta chains below were found in one sample sequenced in a study of shared T cell receptors in the human thymus. The data were produced by immunoSEQ multiplex PCR, yet TCRdb's version contains in-frame clones alone and is incomplete. Of hundreds of thousands of clones in the sample, approximately 90% were seen once. This same sample was also part of a study on human thymus T cells.

The specimen was thymocytes. The receptors come from a boy less than two years old with a congenital heart defect.

The chain carries TRBV28 and TRBJ2-7; D might be TRBD2 (6 bases). CDR1 and CDR2 from the germline V gene are MDHEN and SYDVKM. V was clipped by 6 bases and J by 7 bases, with 25 bases between them. The CDR3 contains 16 residues. The CDR3 protein is CASSPREARGGWEQYF. The DNA of the CDR3 is TGTGCCAGCAGCCCCAGGGAGGCCCGTGGGGGATGGGAGCAGTACTTC.

V gene TRBV5-4 combines with J gene TRBJ1-2, with D possibly matching TRBD1 (6 bases). Trimming took 3 bases from V and 6 from J, leaving 18 bases between them. Germline V gene data show CDR1 as SGHNT and CDR2 as YYREEE (reference sequence). This CDR3 comprises 15 residues. As DNA, the CDR3 is TGTGCCAGCAGCTCCTTGGCGGGAGAGGGGGATGGCTACACCTTC. This translates into CASSSLAGEGDGYTF.

The chain carries TRBV14 and TRBJ2-5; TRBD2 agrees at 7 bases. The V gene's germline CDR1 is SGHDN and CDR2 FVKESK. This CDR3 has 14 residues. Trimming took 4 bases from V and 1 from J; bases not matched to a gene: 3. CDR3 region: CASSPPSGQETQYF. CDR3 nucleotide sequence: TGTGCCAGCAGCCCTCCTAGCGGCCAAGAGACCCAGTACTTC.

The V and J genes are TRBV6-1 and TRBJ1-1; perhaps TRBD1 as D (6 bases). There are 13 residues in the CDR3. V gave up 6 bases and J gave up 4 bases, with 12 bases separating them. CDR1 is MNHNS, CDR2 SASEGT, per germline. The DNA for the CDR3 is TGTGCCAGCAGGGGGGCCCTGGGCACTGAAGCTTTCTTT. It specifies CASRGALGTEAFF.

This clone was detected once. The chain combines TRBV10-3 with TRBJ2-7, with 10 bases that match TRBD2. The germline gives CDR1 ENHRY, CDR2 SYGVKD. V shed 7 bases and J 4 bases; nucleotides not matched to a gene: 10. The CDR3 runs to 15 residues. CDR3 residues: CAITGGTSDGYEQYF. The CDR3, as DNA: TGTGCCATCACCGGAGGGACTAGCGACGGGTACGAGCAGTACTTC.

The chain joins TRBV7-9 to TRBJ2-5, with 9 bases aligning to TRBD1. J lost 4 bases, V lost 5 bases, and 2 bases had no gene match. The germline V gene has CDR1 SEHNR and CDR2 FQNEAQ (reference sequence). CDR3 length: 13 residues. As DNA, the CDR3 is TGTGCCAGCAGCCCGGACAGGGGAGAGACCCAGTACTTC. Residues: CASSPDRGETQYF.

This sequence joins TRBV19 and TRBJ2-1; D is perhaps TRBD1 (6 bases). CDR3 length: 17 residues. Per germline, CDR1 LNHDA and CDR2 SQIVND (reference sequence). Trimming removed 7 bases from V and 13 bases from J, with 32 bases in between. The CDR3 sequence is CASTPSRWTDDVWGQFF. The CDR3 region has the DNA TGTGCCAGTACCCCATCCCGATGGACAGACGACGTGTGGGGACAGTTCTTC.

This clone occurred once. The gene calls are TRBV28 and TRBJ2-2; 11 positions match TRBD1. The CDR3 spans 18 residues. CDR1 MDHEN and CDR2 SYDVKM come from the germline V gene. V lost 5 bases and J lost 7; bases outside the gene matches: 15. The CDR3 spells CASSIKGTGQGAIGELFF. In DNA, the CDR3 is TGTGCCAGCAGTATTAAGGGGACCGGACAGGGGGCCATCGGGGAGCTGTTTTTT.

The rearrangement uses TRBV5-6 and TRBJ2-1, with 13 bases matching TRBD2. The V segment lost 4 bases and the J segment 8 bases; nucleotides outside the gene matches: 12. The CDR3 runs to 17 residues. Germline-derived CDR1 and CDR2 are SGHDT and YYEEEE. CDR3 amino acids: CASSRRGLAGVVDEQFF. As DNA, the CDR3 is TGTGCCAGCAGCCGACGCGGACTAGCGGGAGTAGTCGATGAGCAGTTCTTC.

This clone was seen more than once but under ten times. The gene calls are TRBV2 and TRBJ1-4; no definite D call. The CDR3 is 11 residues long. CDR1 is SNHLY, CDR2 FYNNEI, per germline. The CDR3 here is CVLQLNEKLFF. CDR3 in DNA: TGTGTCCTACAGCTTAATGAAAAACTGTTTTTT.

The chain combines TRBV15 with TRBJ1-2, with TRBD1 matching 8 bases. There are 13 residues in the CDR3. Germline CDR1 and CDR2: LNHNV and YYDKDF (reference sequence). V gave up 5 bases and J gave up 7 bases; unmatched junction bases: 6. CDR3 DNA sequence: TGTGCCACCAGCCGGTACAGGGGGGGTGGCTACACCTTC. Residues: CATSRYRGGGYTF.

This sequence joins TRBV5-3 and TRBJ2-1; 9 bases agree with TRBD2. TRBV5-3 is identified as an open reading frame with a role that is uncertain. CDR3 length equals 13 residues. V shed 8 bases and J 8 bases; nucleotides not matched to a gene: 8. The CDR3 DNA follows: TGTGCCAGCTGCGGGAGGGCCCCCGATGAGCAGTTCTTC. This translates into CASCGRAPDEQFF.

The rearrangement uses TRBV19 and TRBJ2-2, with 9 positions matching TRBD1. This CDR3 comprises 18 residues. V gave up 5 bases and J gave up 5 bases; unmatched junction bases: 15. Per germline, CDR1 LNHDA and CDR2 SQIVND (reference sequence). CDR3 nucleotide sequence: TGTGCCAGTAGTCCGAGACGTCCCGGGACAGGGATGACCGGGGAGCTGTTTTTT. Its translation is CASSPRRPGTGMTGELFF.

The chain combines TRBV7-2 with TRBJ2-1, with 12 nucleotides matching TRBD2. The CDR3 has 14 residues. The germline V gene has CDR1 SGHTA and CDR2 FQGNSA. Losses at the gene ends were 5 bases for V and 9 bases for J; bases not matched to a gene: 5. The CDR3 bases are TGTGCCAGCAGCCGGGGACTAGCGGGCATTGAGCAGTTCTTC. This gives the protein CASSRGLAGIEQFF.

V gene TRBV7-9 combines with J gene TRBJ2-5, with TRBD1 matching over 10 bases. J was trimmed by 4 bases and V by 5 bases; bases with no gene match: 16. In germline, CDR1 is SEHNR, CDR2 FQNEAQ (reference sequence). This CDR3 contains 18 residues. The CDR3 DNA reads as TGTGCCAGCAGCCTCGGGACAGGGGAAGGCTTGAATGGAGAGACCCAGTACTTC. Protein sequence: CASSLGTGEGLNGETQYF. The full variable domain, its missing parts supplied by reference TRBV7-9 and TRBJ2-5, is DTGVSQNPRHKITKRGQNVTFRCDPISEHNRLYWYRQTLGQGPEFLTYFQNEAQLEKSRLLSDRFSAERPKGSFSTLEIQRTEQGDSAMYLCASSLGTGEGLNGETQYFGPGTRLLVL.

This chain's CDR3 is CASSSRQGPPQYSNQPQHF. The DNA for the CDR3 is TGTGCCAGCAGCTCAAGACAGGGGCCGCCTCAATATAGCAATCAGCCCCAGCATTTT. The chain is built from TRBV27 and TRBJ1-5, with 8 bases lining up with TRBD1. Germline CDR1 MNHEY, CDR2 SMNVEV (reference sequence). The CDR3 is made up of 19 amino acids. The V segment lost 6 bases and the J segment 0 bases; nucleotides outside the gene matches: 16.

This clone was counted a single time. This sequence joins TRBV5-1 and TRBJ2-7; possible D gene TRBD1, 5 bases. Trimming removed 0 bases from V and 0 bases from J, with 10 bases in between. Germline-derived CDR1 and CDR2 are SGHRS and YFSETQ. This CDR3 is 15 amino acids long. DNA for the CDR3: TGCGCCAGCAGCTTGGTAGGGGAACACTCCTACGAGCAGTACTTC. The encoded protein is CASSLVGEHSYEQYF.

The chain links TRBV15 to TRBJ2-5; 9 nucleotides agree with TRBD2. CDR3 length: 15 amino acids. The V and J ends lost 6 bases and 4 bases, in that order; junction bases with no gene match: 9. Germline values: CDR1 LNHNV, CDR2 YYDKDF (reference sequence). The CDR3 DNA reads TGTGCCACCAGTCTAGGGGGACTAGCAGGAGAGACCCAGTACTTC. This translates into CATSLGGLAGETQYF.

The CDR3 DNA reads as TGCGCCAGCAGCCTCCGGGACAGGGGTGCAGGGGAGCTGTTTTTT. Its translation is CASSLRDRGAGELFF. The gene calls are TRBV4-3 and TRBJ2-2; 10 nucleotides line up with TRBD1. CDR1 is LGHNA and CDR2 is YSLEER in the germline V gene. CDR3 size: 15 residues. J gave up 8 bases and V 4 bases, and 7 bases lay outside the gene matches.

V usage is TRBV29-1 and J usage is TRBJ2-5; possible D gene TRBD1, 5 bases. V dropped 3 bases and J dropped 1 base, with 6 bases sitting between them. The germline CDR1 and CDR2 sequences are SQVTM and ANQGSEA. The CDR3 covers 12 residues. CDR3 DNA: TGCAGCGTTGATCAGGGCCAAGAGACCCAGTACTTC. Protein sequence: CSVDQGQETQYF.

This chain links TRBV2 with TRBJ2-5, with 10 bases that match TRBD1. CDR1 SNHLY and CDR2 FYNNEI come from the germline V gene. The CDR3 spans 14 residues. V shed 6 bases, J shed 5 bases, and the junction held 6 bases outside the gene matches. This chain's CDR3 is CASRPGQGRETQYF. DNA for the CDR3: TGTGCCAGCAGACCGGGACAGGGGCGCGAGACCCAGTACTTC. Filled out from reference TRBV2 and TRBJ2-5, the complete variable domain reads EPEVTQTPSHQVTQMGQEVILRCVPISNHLYFYWYRQILGQKVEFLVSFYNNEISEKSEIFDDQFSVERPDGSNFTLKIRSTKLEDSAMYFCASRPGQGRETQYFGPGTRLLVL.

The chain links TRBV27 to TRBJ2-2, with 8 bases aligning to TRBD2. V trimming: 4 bases; J trimming: 0 bases; junction bases outside the gene matches: 4. The CDR3 runs to 16 residues. From germline, CDR1 is MNHEY and CDR2 SMNVEV (reference sequence). CDR3 amino acids: CASSSQRGSNTGELFF. DNA of the CDR3: TGTGCCAGCAGTTCCCAGCGGGGGTCGAACACCGGGGAGCTGTTTTTT.

A few counts support this clone. The V and J genes are TRBV6-5 and TRBJ1-1; D is unclear. The germline V and J ends were trimmed by 6 bases and 3 bases, with 17 bases remaining between them. Germline V gene lookup returns CDR1 MNHEY and CDR2 SVGAGI. The CDR3 spans 15 residues. The CDR3 here is CASRMIRSSDTEAFF. The CDR3 nucleotides read TGTGCCAGCAGAATGATCAGGTCGTCGGACACTGAAGCTTTCTTT.